This T cell receptor beta chain was profiled in a study of cytomegalovirus exposure and HLA in healthy donors. Profiling relied on immunoSEQ multiplex PCR, and the TCRdb table lists in-frame clones only, not all of them. The sample includes tens of thousands of clones, approximately 92% seen only once; the top ten take 2.5% to 4%. Notes on the study in general: In vitro work confirmed that three CMV-associated chains recognize CMV antigens. Accounts indicate the classifier identified cytomegalovirus status with strong specificity and sensitivity.

The donors were in the approximately 130-subject validation cohort; that cohort was separate from the roughly 730-subject first cohort. In regard to this clone: Its target is not known.

Sample: PBMCs. The sequence was collected from a man in his late teens or twenties in good health and CMV-seronegative.

Here the CDR3 DNA reads TGCGCCAGCAGCCTCCACAGGGCCGGGGCCTACGAGCAGTACTTC. Protein: CASSLHRAGAYEQYF. The chain couples TRBV4-1 to TRBJ2-7, with D tentatively TRBD1 (6 bases). V shed 4 bases and J shed 2 bases, with 15 bases lying between them. Germline lookup yields CDR1 MGHRA and CDR2 YSYEKL. The CDR3 consists of 15 residues.